The 7 T cell receptor beta chains below all came from one sample that was sequenced in a study of cytotoxic CD8 clonotypes in ibrutinib-treated CLL. Generated by immunoSEQ multiplex PCR, the TCRdb table keeps only in-frame clones and is missing some. Found here are roughly 250,000 clones, roughly 74% of them singletons; the top ten hold 15%. The starting material was PBMCs, obtained after 24 months of ibrutinib treatment. The origin of the receptors is a human donor with chronic lymphocytic leukemia.

The CDR3, as DNA: TGTGCCAGCAGTTCCCACACCACTTCAGATCAGCCCCAGCATTTT. Translation gives CASSSHTTSDQPQHF. V and J are TRBV28 and TRBJ1-5, with no clear D. Trimming took off 4 bases at V and 5 bases at J, with 15 bases between the two ends. CDR3 length: 15 residues. Germline V gives CDR1 MDHEN, CDR2 SYDVKM.

The J gene is TRBJ2-1, the V gene TRBV7-2, with TRBD2 as a possible D gene (5 bases). Trimming removed 1 base from V and 3 bases from J, with 16 bases in between. CDR3 length: 17 residues. Germline CDR1 SGHTA, CDR2 FQGNSA. CDR3 DNA sequence: TGTGCCAGCAGCTTAGAAGTAAGCACACTAGGCTACAATGAGCAGTTCTTC. As protein: CASSLEVSTLGYNEQFF.

This sequence joins TRBV5-6 and TRBJ1-1; D is uncertain. The germline V gene has CDR1 SGHDT and CDR2 YYEEEE. The germline V and J ends were trimmed by 0 bases and 0 bases, with 9 bases remaining between them. The CDR3 runs to 15 residues. CDR3 protein: CASSLDTYMNTEAFF. The CDR3 nucleotides read TGTGCCAGCAGCTTGGACACCTACATGAACACTGAAGCTTTCTTT.

This rearrangement joins TRBV7-9 to TRBJ2-2, with 8 bases lining up with TRBD2. Per the germline V gene, CDR1 is SEHNR and CDR2 is FQNEAQ (reference sequence). The length of the CDR3 is 14 residues. V gave up 5 bases and J gave up 6 bases; unmatched junction bases: 5. Here the CDR3 reads CASSQGLVAGELFF. Written as DNA, the CDR3 is TGTGCCAGCAGCCAGGGACTAGTGGCCGGGGAGCTGTTTTTT. Combining the CDR3 with reference TRBV7-9 and TRBJ2-2 gives the whole variable domain DTGVSQNPRHKITKRGQNVTFRCDPISEHNRLYWYRQTLGQGPEFLTYFQNEAQLEKSRLLSDRFSAERPKGSFSTLEIQRTEQGDSAMYLCASSQGLVAGELFFGEGSRLTVL.

Points on this clone: Other DNA sequences in the same sample also yield this CDR3. The chain has TRBV4-1 and TRBJ2-3, with a tentative D call TRBD1 (5 bases). The V end was cut by 1 base, the J end by 4 bases, with 6 bases between. The CDR3 covers 13 residues. Germline V gene lookup returns CDR1 MGHRA and CDR2 YSYEKL. CDR3 loop: CASSQGQPDTQYF. In DNA form, the CDR3 reads TGCGCCAGCAGCCAAGGACAGCCAGATACGCAGTATTTT.

This clone has a single count. The V and J genes are TRBV6-5 and TRBJ1-2, with D possibly TRBD1 on 5 matching bases. The ends were cut back, 3 bases at V and 5 bases at J, with 16 bases in the middle. CDR1 is MNHEY and CDR2 is SVGAGI in the germline V gene. The CDR3 has 15 amino acids. The CDR3 bases are TGTGCCAGCAGTTATTCTTGGGTGGCAGGGTATGGCTACACCTTC. Its protein product is CASSYSWVAGYGYTF.

This clone came up a few times. The rearrangement uses TRBV29-1 and TRBJ2-3; 8 nucleotides match TRBD1. Germline trimming cut 3 bases from V and 2 bases from J; bases unmatched to any gene: 4. The CDR3 totals 14 residues. Germline values: CDR1 SQVTM, CDR2 ANQGSEA. In DNA, the CDR3 is TGCAGCGTTGACGACAGGGGAATCACAGATACGCAGTATTTT. Protein: CSVDDRGITDTQYF.